This T cell receptor (beta chain) is drawn from a study of shared clonotypes between healthy human individuals. On this clone: Its antigen is not known.

General study results and limits: Relative to their counterparts shared across all four donors, non-shared clonotypes exhibited diminished generation probabilities. Tissues were not sampled, only blood, and their repertoires likely differ. Sorted-subset sequencing was shown by rarefaction to be incomplete despite large depth.

All donors qualified as healthy HIV-negative adults and had experienced no recent acute infections or vaccinations. Germline CDR1 and CDR2: SQVTM and ANQGSEA. The V gene lost 6 bases and the J gene lost 6 bases, with 18 bases spanning the gap. The CDR3 extends over 13 amino acids. Profiling relied on immunoSEQ multiplex PCR, and the TCRdb table lists in-frame clones only, not all of them. The sample shows some 980,000 clones, approximately 80% of them seen only once. The sequenced sample was memory CD4+ T cells sorted from blood. Noted subset: CD45RA-negative fraction. This rearrangement joins TRBV29-1 to TRBJ2-7; D is possibly TRBD1 (5 bases). The source is a man in his late teens or twenties in good health. Written as DNA, the CDR3 is TGCAGCGTCCGCCCCCAAGGGGCGAGCGAGCAGTACTTC. This sequence encodes CSVRPQGASEQYF.